What follows are 31 T cell receptor beta chains derived from one specimen sequenced in a study of CD8 T cells in ankylosing spondylitis. Using its own MiXCR run on the 5' RACE reads, TCRdb lists one record per CDR3 protein. The sample carries under 150,000 distinct CDR3 sequences, under 20% recorded once. Study-level findings and limits: There was a TCR beta motif, made of 7 or 8 highly homologous variants, that appeared characteristic of ankylosing spondylitis blood.

Their specific antigens are unknown. The specimen was blood, either unsorted or a sorted T cell fraction (not recorded which). All receptors derive from a male donor with ankylosing spondylitis.

V and J are TRBV12-3 or TRBV12-4 and TRBJ2-1; TRBD1 might be the D (6 bases). Trimming removed 6 bases from V and 8 bases from J, with 17 bases in between. This CDR3 has 14 amino acids. The chain's CDR3 is CASSPGTLQYEQFF. The DNA of the CDR3 is TGTGCCAGCAGCCCCGGGACACTACAATATGAGCAGTTCTTC.

This clonotype was seen only a few times. V usage is TRBV12-3 or TRBV12-4 and J usage is TRBJ2-7; 11 bases map to TRBD2. The CDR3 contains 15 residues. Losses at the gene ends were 5 bases for V and 1 base for J; bases not matched to a gene: 4. Here the CDR3 reads CASSDTSGRSYEQYF. The CDR3 nucleotides are TGTGCCAGCAGTGATACTAGCGGGAGATCCTACGAGCAGTACTTC.

This chain's CDR3 is CSARDLKGSNNEQFF. CDR3 DNA sequence: TGCAGTGCTAGAGATCTTAAGGGATCTAACAATGAGCAGTTCTTC. This rearrangement joins TRBV20-1 to TRBJ2-1; D is uncertain. The V end was cut by 0 bases, the J end by 5 bases, with 14 bases between. In germline, CDR1 is DFQATT, CDR2 SNEGSKA (reference sequence). CDR3 size: 15 residues.

This clonotype came up a few times. The chain has TRBV6-1 and TRBJ1-5, with TRBD1 matching over 8 bases. The ends lost 6 bases at V and 5 bases at J; junction bases unmatched: 9. There are 15 residues in the CDR3. Germline V gene data show CDR1 as MNHNS and CDR2 as SASEGT. In nucleotides, the CDR3 is TGTGCCAGCAGCAAAGACAGGGGTCAGGATCAGCCCCAGCATTTT. Amino acid sequence: CASSKDRGQDQPQHF.

The chain's CDR3 is CASGAEGDGTQYF. CDR3 DNA: TGTGCTAGTGGTGCGGAGGGGGACGGTACGCAGTATTTT. J is TRBJ2-3 and V is TRBV12-5; the D call may be TRBD1 or TRBD2 (6 bases each). Trimming pared 5 bases from V and 8 bases from J, leaving 14 bases between. Germline lookup yields CDR1 LGHNT and CDR2 FRNRAP. There are 13 residues in the CDR3.

This clonotype was counted ten times or more. V usage is TRBV5-1 and J usage is TRBJ2-1, with 9 nucleotides matching TRBD1. The germline CDR1 and CDR2 sequences are SGHRS and YFSETQ. Trimming took 4 bases from V and 0 from J; bases not matched to a gene: 5. The CDR3 is 16 amino acids. The CDR3 loop reads CASSPGQGSSYNEQFF. The CDR3, as DNA: TGCGCCAGCAGCCCAGGACAGGGGAGCTCCTACAATGAGCAGTTCTTC.

CDR3 region: CASRSGGEQYF. DNA for the CDR3: TGTGCCAGCCGGAGCGGGGGCGAGCAGTACTTC. V gene TRBV27 combines with J gene TRBJ2-7, with 8 bases fitting TRBD2. The CDR3 totals 11 residues. J lost 6 bases, V lost 8 bases, and 3 bases had no gene match. Germline V gene lookup returns CDR1 MNHEY and CDR2 SMNVEV (reference sequence).

This clonotype was picked up a small number of times. The chain couples TRBV2 to TRBJ2-1; 9 nucleotides align to TRBD1. Germline CDR1 and CDR2: SNHLY and FYNNEI. The CDR3 runs 17 residues. V was pared by 4 bases and J by 8 bases, with 15 bases of the junction left unmatched. The CDR3 DNA is TGTGCCAGCAGTGGGACAGGGGATAGGGGCCTTTTCCATGAGCAGTTCTTC. Its protein product is CASSGTGDRGLFHEQFF.

J is TRBJ2-7 and V is TRBV5-5; 9 nucleotides align to TRBD1. V lost 6 bases and J lost 1; bases outside the gene matches: 11. This CDR3 is built from 16 residues. CDR1 and CDR2 from the germline V gene are SGHKS and YYEKEE (reference sequence). As DNA, the CDR3 is TGTGCCAGCACCGAATCCGGGACAGGGACGTCCTACGAGCAGTACTTC. This codes for CASTESGTGTSYEQYF.

By frequency in the sample, this clonotype is large (0.1 to 1%). The chain couples TRBV6-6 to TRBJ2-5; D perhaps matches TRBD2 (5 bases). The CDR3 extends over 13 amino acids. The V gene lost 5 bases and the J gene lost 4 bases, with 11 bases spanning the gap. CDR1 MNHNY and CDR2 SVGAGI come from the germline V gene (reference sequence). CDR3 loop: CASSPREPETQYF. The CDR3 DNA follows: TGTGCCAGCAGTCCCCGGGAACCAGAGACCCAGTACTTC.

The V call is TRBV5-6, the J call TRBJ2-1, with D perhaps TRBD1 or TRBD2 (5 bases each). Trimming left V 0 bases short and J 4 bases short, with 14 bases between. Germline V CDR1 and CDR2: SGHDT, YYEEEE. This CDR3 is 16 amino acids long. CDR3 in DNA: TGTGCCAGCAGCTTGGTTATTAGGGACCGGTACAATGAGCAGTTCTTC. This gives the protein CASSLVIRDRYNEQFF.

This clonotype came up once. The rearrangement links TRBV4-1 to TRBJ2-2; 9 bases align to TRBD1. This CDR3 is 17 amino acids long. With 1 base clipped from V and 0 bases from J, the junction kept 3 bases outside the gene matches. Germline-derived CDR1 and CDR2 are MGHRA and YSYEKL. CDR3 bases: TGCGCCAGCAGCCAAGGGGGACAGGGTACGAACACCGGGGAGCTGTTTTTT. Amino acids: CASSQGGQGTNTGELFF.

This clonotype is large in the sample. V is TRBV4-1 and J is TRBJ1-5; D not certain. V lost 0 bases, J lost 3 bases, and 9 bases lay in between. The germline V gene encodes CDR1 MGHRA and CDR2 YSYEKL. The CDR3 is 15 amino acids. CDR3 nucleotides: TGCGCCAGCAGCCAAGAGGGCAGCCCCAATCAGCCCCAGCATTTT. Translated: CASSQEGSPNQPQHF.

V and J are TRBV5-1 and TRBJ2-1, with 9 bases aligning to TRBD2. Per the germline V gene, CDR1 is SGHRS and CDR2 is YFSETQ. V lost 2 bases, J lost 6 bases, and 3 bases stayed unmatched. The CDR3 has 14 residues. CDR3 sequence reads: CASSFSGSGNEQFF. DNA for the CDR3: TGCGCCAGCAGCTTTAGCGGGAGTGGCAATGAGCAGTTCTTC.

The genes are TRBV11-1 and TRBJ2-1; 13 nucleotides align to TRBD2. Germline trimming cut 5 bases from V and 0 bases from J; bases unmatched to any gene: 7. This CDR3 is 18 amino acids long. The V gene's germline CDR1 is SGHAT and CDR2 FQDESV (reference sequence). CDR3 protein: CASSPLAGGPSSYNEQFF. The CDR3, as DNA: TGTGCCAGCAGCCCACTAGCGGGAGGGCCCAGCTCCTACAATGAGCAGTTCTTC.

V and J are TRBV11-1 and TRBJ2-1; D may be TRBD2 (6 bases). Germline loops: CDR1 SGHAT, CDR2 FQDESV (reference sequence). Trimming cost V 5 bases and J 0 bases, with 11 bases left between them. The CDR3 has 15 residues. The CDR3 reads CASSPWGGSYNEQFF. The DNA of the CDR3 is TGTGCCAGCAGCCCCTGGGGAGGCTCCTACAATGAGCAGTTCTTC.

The chain uses TRBV3-1 and TRBJ2-3; 7 bases fit TRBD2. CDR1 is LGHDT and CDR2 is YNNKEL in the germline V gene (reference sequence). The J segment lost 3 bases and the V segment lost 0 bases, leaving 6 bases of the junction unmatched. The CDR3 is 16 residues long. CDR3 bases: TGTGCCAGCAGCCAAGAAGCAAGCGGGATAACAGATACGCAGTATTTT. Its translation is CASSQEASGITDTQYF.

The V call is TRBV2, the J call TRBJ1-6, with D uncertain. The V end lost 8 bases, the J end lost 10 bases, and 18 bases lay between the germline ends. Germline CDR1 reads SNHLY; CDR2 reads FYNNEI. The CDR3 has 14 amino acids. The CDR3 DNA is TGTGCCAGCCTGGAGGAGTGGGCACAATCACCCCTCCACTTT. Amino acids: CASLEEWAQSPLHF.

This clonotype came up a few times. The chain couples TRBV15 to TRBJ2-3; tentatively, D is TRBD1 (6 bases). The V end was cut by 9 bases, the J end by 2 bases, with 9 bases between. This CDR3 has 12 amino acids. From germline, CDR1 is LNHNV and CDR2 YYDKDF (reference sequence). CDR3 DNA sequence: TGTGCCACTCAGGGGAACACAGATACGCAGTATTTT. It yields the protein CATQGNTDTQYF.

V and J are TRBV6-1 and TRBJ2-1; D not resolved. The V end lost 2 bases, the J end lost 1 base, and 9 bases lay between the germline ends. Germline CDR1 is MNHNS and CDR2 is SASEGT. The CDR3 has 15 residues. CDR3 in amino acids: CASSEFGGSYNEQFF. The CDR3 coding sequence is TGTGCCAGCAGTGAATTTGGCGGATCCTACAATGAGCAGTTCTTC.

This clonotype was detected a few times. This chain links TRBV5-5 with TRBJ2-7; 8 nucleotides agree with TRBD1. J was trimmed by 3 bases and V by 4 bases; bases with no gene match: 12. Germline V CDR1 and CDR2: SGHKS, YYEKEE (reference sequence). The CDR3 totals 16 residues. Here the CDR3 reads CASSPDRGTTSYEQYF. The CDR3, as DNA: TGTGCCAGCAGCCCTGACAGGGGTACCACTAGCTACGAGCAGTACTTC. Full variable domain (missing parts from reference TRBV5-5 and TRBJ2-7): DAGVTQSPTHLIKTRGQQVTLRCSPISGHKSVSWYQQVLGQGPQFIFQYYEKEERGRGNFPDRFSARQFPNYSSELNVNALLLGDSALYLCASSPDRGTTSYEQYFGPGTRLTVT.

Regarding this clonotype: It is likely a read error, because the conserved phenylalanine at the end of the CDR3 is missing. This chain uses TRBV2 with TRBJ2-7; 9 nucleotides agree with TRBD1. Germline V gene lookup returns CDR1 SNHLY and CDR2 FYNNEI. The CDR3 runs 14 residues. Trimming took 6 bases from V and 3 from J; bases not matched to a gene: 6. CDR3 DNA sequence: TGTGCCAGCAGCACCCGGGACAGGGTCTACGAGCAGTACCTC. Translating it yields CASSTRDRVYEQYL.

This clonotype appeared a few times. The J gene is TRBJ2-1, the V gene TRBV7-9; D remains unclear. The CDR3 is 12 residues long. Germline V lookup: CDR1 SEHNR, CDR2 FQNEAQ (reference sequence). Trimming stripped 5 bases from V and 6 bases from J, with 8 bases between. CDR3 coding DNA: TGTGCCAGCAGCATCTCTTCCAATGAGCAGTTCTTC. It yields the protein CASSISSNEQFF.

This clonotype was detected a few times. The rearrangement links TRBV6-2 or TRBV6-3 to TRBJ1-5, with a weak D call TRBD1 (5 bases). This CDR3 is built from 14 residues. V was clipped by 5 bases and J by 0 bases, with 8 bases between them. Germline CDR1 reads MNHEY; CDR2 reads SVGEGT. The CDR3 loop reads CASSGHLSNQPQHF. In nucleotides, the CDR3 is TGTGCCAGCAGTGGACACCTTAGCAATCAGCCCCAGCATTTT.

This clonotype occurred a few times. The genes are TRBV20-1 and TRBJ2-2; 10 bases match TRBD2. The CDR3 runs 16 residues. Germline V gives CDR1 DFQATT, CDR2 SNEGSKA (reference sequence). Germline trimming cut 4 bases from V and 4 bases from J; bases unmatched to any gene: 9. DNA of the CDR3: TGCAGTGCTACCCGAACTAGCGGGGAGTTCACCGGGGAGCTGTTTTTT. It yields the protein CSATRTSGEFTGELFF.

V gene TRBV5-1 combines with J gene TRBJ1-1; possibly TRBD1 for D (6 bases). With 1 base removed from V and 1 base from J, the gap between germline ends came to 14 bases. The CDR3 is 16 residues long. CDR1 is SGHRS, CDR2 YFSETQ, per germline. The CDR3 loop is CASSLTRGTGNTEAFF. CDR3 sequence (DNA): TGCGCCAGCAGCTTGACCAGGGGTACGGGGAACACTGAAGCTTTCTTT.

The genes are TRBV7-3 and TRBJ1-1, with a possible D match to TRBD1 (6 bases). The length of the CDR3 is 13 residues. Deletions cut 5 bases from V and 5 bases from J, with 12 bases between. Germline CDR1 is SGHTA and CDR2 is FQGTGA. CDR3 protein: CASSPHTGTEAFF. Written as DNA, the CDR3 is TGTGCCAGCAGCCCACATACAGGGACTGAAGCTTTCTTT. The entire variable domain, with the rest obtained from reference TRBV7-3 and TRBJ1-1, is as follows: GAGVSQTPSNKVTEKGKYVELRCDPISGHTALYWYRQSLGQGPEFLIYFQGTGAADDSGLPNDRFFAVRPEGSVSTLKIQRTERGDSAVYLCASSPHTGTEAFFGQGTRLTVV.

In its sample, this clonotype was seen many times. The chain recombines TRBV5-6 with TRBJ2-7; unclear D gene. CDR3 length: 14 residues. Germline loops: CDR1 SGHDT, CDR2 YYEEEE. Trimming took off 2 bases at V and 3 bases at J, with 12 bases between the two ends. CDR3 sequence reads: CASSFWHGDYEQYF. Written as DNA, the CDR3 is TGTGCCAGCAGCTTCTGGCACGGAGACTACGAGCAGTACTTC.

The gene calls are TRBV11-3 and TRBJ2-1; D gene uncertain. This CDR3 is 11 amino acids long. The V and J ends lost 5 bases and 13 bases respectively, with 12 bases between them. The germline gives CDR1 SGHNT, CDR2 YENEEA. CDR3 DNA: TGTGCCAGCAGCGGTGGGTCTTTACAGTTCTTC. Translating it yields CASSGGSLQFF. The whole variable domain, remainder taken from reference TRBV11-3 and TRBJ2-1, is EAGVVQSPRYKIIEKKQPVAFWCNPISGHNTLYWYLQNLGQGPELLIRYENEEAVDDSQLPKDRFSAERLKGVDSTLKIQPAELGDSAVYLCASSGGSLQFFGPGTRLTVL.

This clonotype was picked up a small number of times. The chain employs TRBV27 and TRBJ2-7; 7 bases are shared with TRBD1. Trimming removed 5 bases from V and 6 bases from J; junction bases left unmatched: 7. The length of the CDR3 is 13 residues. The V gene's germline CDR1 is MNHEY and CDR2 SMNVEV (reference sequence). The CDR3 bases are TGTGCCAGCAGTCTCGACAGGGCGGGCGAGCAGTACTTC. Its protein is CASSLDRAGEQYF.

The table lists this clonotype with a few counts. V gene TRBV27 combines with J gene TRBJ2-2; D gene unclear. CDR1 and CDR2 (germline): MNHEY, SMNVEV (reference sequence). The length of the CDR3 is 15 residues. With 6 bases removed from V and 1 base from J, the gap between germline ends came to 12 bases. The CDR3 reads CASSIFAENTGELFF. In DNA, the CDR3 is TGTGCCAGCAGCATCTTTGCGGAGAACACCGGGGAGCTGTTTTTT.